The clone carrying this T cell receptor beta chain showed up just a few times. This sample is part of a study of identical twins. TCRdb redid the calling of the 5' RACE reads with MiXCR, one entry per CDR3 protein. The sample contains a few hundred thousand distinct CDR3 sequences, about 13% of which appear only once. CDR3 length: 15 residues. J gave up 4 bases and V 3 bases, and 4 bases lay outside the gene matches. Germline V lookup: CDR1 MNHNS, CDR2 SASEGT. The same data also went into a second study, on yellow fever vaccine responses in identical twins.

The sample was memory (CD45RO+) T cells sorted from blood. The J gene is TRBJ1-2, the V gene TRBV6-1; 11 bases map to TRBD1. The source is a woman under 30 in good health. The CDR3 protein is CASSEEGTGGYGYTF. The CDR3 DNA reads TGTGCCAGCAGTGAGGAAGGGACAGGGGGCTATGGCTACACCTTC.